This T cell receptor (beta chain) was observed in a study of blood T cell repertoires in COVID-19 (dated by TCRdb to between 2020 and 2021). Study-level background: Collaborator samples came from the United States, Italy and Spain and covered acute and convalescent phases of COVID-19. The repertoires were released in a freely available public database intended as a resource for research on the immune response to SARS-CoV-2. The dataset comprised deeply sampled blood TCRbeta repertoires from subjects exposed to, actively infected with, or recovered from COVID-19. Where HLA class I and class II types were available, the types were taken from metadata supplied by the sample provider, not from assay-based typing. Samples were obtained from the ongoing ImmuneRACE study (first 160 participants) and from approximately 1,200 subjects provided by 6 global collaborators. Nearly every sample came with metadata listing a de-identified subject ID, COVID-19 status, age in years and sex. The prospective study material was composed of cDNA or gDNA derived from T cells, B-cell-depleted T cells, or PBMCs. What the study reported, not specific to this receptor: The amount of clinical and demographic metadata varied by source and participant and was provided uncurated.

TCRbeta CDR3 regions were amplified from genomic DNA using the immunoSEQ Assay, a bias-controlled multiplex PCR. As for how the authors treated the data: Within the assay, amplification of reference gene primers was used to estimate how many nucleated cells each sample contained. Sequence reads were collapsed and filtered to measure the absolute abundance of every unique TCRbeta CDR3 rearrangement. For each sample, productive Simpson clonality was calculated as the square root of Simpson's diversity index over productive rearrangements. TCRdb retrieved this table from immuneACCESS and kept in-frame rearrangements only. Not all clones are present; in checked studies, unresolved V genes account for under half, and no reason is known for the remainder. The V and J calls and the clone size are those of that table, but D and trimming were determined from the DNA. Within this sample are approximately 300,000 clones, with 89% of them counted one time only. The ten largest make up approximately 4.7% of the sample.

The germline V gene provides CDR1 SGHDT and CDR2 YYEEEE. Trimming accounts for 4 bases at V and 0 bases at J, while the number of junction bases matched to no gene is 9. From cysteine to phenylalanine, the CDR3 is 16 amino acids long. Only CDR3 DNA is held: 48 bases, read in frame from base 1. Participants in the prospective study were enrolled through a virtual design, were aged roughly 18 to 100 years, and lived in 24 United States geographic areas. In the prospective study, cohorts were assigned on the basis of participant-reported clinical history obtained from a screening survey and a study questionnaire. Recovered participants in ImmuneRACE Cohort 3 were defined as having two consecutive negative NP/OP PCR tests, clearance from a healthcare professional, or resolution of symptoms. In the prospective study, whole blood, serum and a nasopharyngeal or oropharyngeal swab were collected from each participant by mobile phlebotomists. Prospective study participants could optionally give additional blood draws and questionnaires over an approximately two-month period. Before DNA extraction, blood samples from the prospective study were shipped at room temperature or frozen.

Points on this clone: No antigen is known for it. No clone much larger than this one lies a single base away; base qualities are absent.

The rearrangement combines TRBV5-6 with TRBJ2-7, with 8 bases in between that match TRBD2. Sample: PBMCs or T cells enriched from blood (not recorded which). This clonotype originated in a man aged 55 to 70 who had recovered from COVID-19. The CDR3 region has the sequence CASSPGGGRNSYEQYF. The DNA is as follows: TGTGCCAGCAGCCCGGGAGGGGGGCGGAACTCCTACGAGCAGTACTTC.